Here is one T cell receptor beta chain with its context. The CDR3 is 13 amino acids. The ends were cut back, 4 bases at V and 1 base at J, with 5 bases in the middle. Germline V gives CDR1 LNHDA, CDR2 SQIVND (reference sequence). These data originate in a study of T cell changes during pregnancy in multiple sclerosis. Libraries were prepared by immunoSEQ multiplex PCR; TCRdb keeps only in-frame clonotypes and omits some of them. The sample has 100,000 or so clones, 75% to 95% seen once. This sequence was found in a female donor with multiple sclerosis, enrolled in a pregnancy study. This specimen was peripheral blood, taken in the second trimester of pregnancy. The genes are TRBV19 and TRBJ2-1; D remains unclear. The CDR3 region has the DNA TGTGCCAGTAGTAGTCGGTCCTACAATGAGCAGTTCTTC. Its translation is CASSSRSYNEQFF.